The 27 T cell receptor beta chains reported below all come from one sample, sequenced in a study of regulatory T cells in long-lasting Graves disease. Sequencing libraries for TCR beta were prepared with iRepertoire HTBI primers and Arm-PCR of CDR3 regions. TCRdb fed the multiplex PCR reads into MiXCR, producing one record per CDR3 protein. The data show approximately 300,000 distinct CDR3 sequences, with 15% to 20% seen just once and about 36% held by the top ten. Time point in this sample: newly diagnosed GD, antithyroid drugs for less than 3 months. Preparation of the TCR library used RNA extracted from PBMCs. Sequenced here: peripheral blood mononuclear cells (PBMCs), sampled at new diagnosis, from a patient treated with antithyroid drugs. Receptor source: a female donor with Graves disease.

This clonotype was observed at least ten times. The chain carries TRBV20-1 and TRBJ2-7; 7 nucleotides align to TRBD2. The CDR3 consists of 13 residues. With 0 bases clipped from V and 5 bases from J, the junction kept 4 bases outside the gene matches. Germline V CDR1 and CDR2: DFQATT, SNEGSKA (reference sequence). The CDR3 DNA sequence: TGCAGTGCTAGAGAGGCCACTAGCGACGAGCAGTACTTC. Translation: CSAREATSDEQYF.

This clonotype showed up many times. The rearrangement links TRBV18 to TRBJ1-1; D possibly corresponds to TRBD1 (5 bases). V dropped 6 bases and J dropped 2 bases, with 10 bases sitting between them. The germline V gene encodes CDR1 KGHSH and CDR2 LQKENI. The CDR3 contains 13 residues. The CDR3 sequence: CASSRTFNTEAFF. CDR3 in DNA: TGTGCCAGCTCCAGGACATTTAACACTGAAGCTTTCTTT.

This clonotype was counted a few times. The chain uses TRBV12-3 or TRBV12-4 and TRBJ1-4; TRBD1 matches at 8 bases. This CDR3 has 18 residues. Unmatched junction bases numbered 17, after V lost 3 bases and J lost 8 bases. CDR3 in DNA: TGTGCCAGCAGTTTTAGGGGATCGACAGGACAGGGTAGGGAAAAACTGTTTTTT. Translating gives CASSFRGSTGQGREKLFF.

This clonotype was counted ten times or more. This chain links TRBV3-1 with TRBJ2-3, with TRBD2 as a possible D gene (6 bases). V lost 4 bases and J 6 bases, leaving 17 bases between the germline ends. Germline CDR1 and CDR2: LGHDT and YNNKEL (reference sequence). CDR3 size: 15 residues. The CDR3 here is CASSRLGTGVDTQYF. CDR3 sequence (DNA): TGTGCCAGCAGCCGCTTAGGGACGGGAGTTGATACGCAGTATTTT.

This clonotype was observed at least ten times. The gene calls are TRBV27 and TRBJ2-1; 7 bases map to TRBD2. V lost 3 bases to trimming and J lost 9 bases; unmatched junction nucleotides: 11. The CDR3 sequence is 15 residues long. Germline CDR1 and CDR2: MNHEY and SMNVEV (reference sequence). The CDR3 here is CASSFGGGGVAEQFF. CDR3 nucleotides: TGTGCCAGCAGTTTCGGAGGCGGGGGAGTGGCTGAGCAGTTCTTC.

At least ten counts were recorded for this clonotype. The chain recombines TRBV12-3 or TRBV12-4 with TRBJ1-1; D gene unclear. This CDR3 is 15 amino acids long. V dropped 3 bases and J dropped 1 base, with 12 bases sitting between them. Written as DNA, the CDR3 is TGTGCCAGCAGTTTTCTAGGGTTGGGGAACACTGAAGCTTTCTTT. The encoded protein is CASSFLGLGNTEAFF.

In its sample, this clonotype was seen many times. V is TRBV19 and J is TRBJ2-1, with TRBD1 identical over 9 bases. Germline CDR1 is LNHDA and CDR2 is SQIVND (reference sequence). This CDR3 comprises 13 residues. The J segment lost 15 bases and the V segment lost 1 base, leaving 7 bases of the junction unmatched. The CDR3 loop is CASSIVGQGERFF. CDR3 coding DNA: TGTGCCAGTAGTATAGTGGGACAGGGCGAGAGGTTCTTC.

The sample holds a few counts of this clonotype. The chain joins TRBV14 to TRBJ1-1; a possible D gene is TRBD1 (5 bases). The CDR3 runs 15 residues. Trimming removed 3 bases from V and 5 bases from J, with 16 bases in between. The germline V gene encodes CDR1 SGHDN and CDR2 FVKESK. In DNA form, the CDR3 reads TGTGCCAGCAGCCAGGAGTATGGGGGAGGGACTGAAGCTTTCTTT. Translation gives CASSQEYGGGTEAFF.

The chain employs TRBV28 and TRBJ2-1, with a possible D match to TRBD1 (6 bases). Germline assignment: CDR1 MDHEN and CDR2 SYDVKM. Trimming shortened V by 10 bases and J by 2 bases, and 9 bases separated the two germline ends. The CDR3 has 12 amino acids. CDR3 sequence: CAIRGTYNEQFF. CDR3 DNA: TGTGCCATCAGGGGTACCTACAATGAGCAGTTCTTC. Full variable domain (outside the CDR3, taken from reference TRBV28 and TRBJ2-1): DVKVTQSSRYLVKRTGEKVFLECVQDMDHENMFWYRQDPGLGLRLIYFSYDVKMKEKGDIPEGYSVSREKKERFSLILESASTNQTSMYLCAIRGTYNEQFFGPGTRLTVL.

CDR3 sequence (DNA): TGTGCCAGCAGCTGGCCCGGACTAGCGGGAACGGGGAGGGCCTACAATGAGCAGTTCTTC. Translated, it gives CASSWPGLAGTGRAYNEQFF. This chain uses TRBV11-1 with TRBJ2-1; 12 nucleotides match TRBD2. The junction had 15 bases not matched to a gene; V was cut back by 4 bases and J by 2 bases. The CDR3 totals 20 residues. Germline CDR1 reads SGHAT; CDR2 reads FQDESV (reference sequence). Drawing the rest from reference TRBV11-1 and TRBJ2-1, the complete variable domain is EAEVAQSPRYKITEKSQAVAFWCDPISGHATLYWYRQILGQGPELLVQFQDESVVDDSQLPKDRFSAERLKGVDSTLKIQPAELGDSAMYLCASSWPGLAGTGRAYNEQFFGPGTRLTVL.

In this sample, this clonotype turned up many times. CDR3 in DNA: TGTGCCAGCTCACCGCGGGGACCAACCATCGGTGAGCAGTTCTTC. It translates to CASSPRGPTIGEQFF. The chain recombines TRBV18 with TRBJ2-1, with a possible D match to TRBD2 (6 bases). There are 15 residues in the CDR3. V dropped 3 bases and J dropped 9 bases, with 18 bases sitting between them. Germline V lookup: CDR1 KGHSH, CDR2 LQKENI.

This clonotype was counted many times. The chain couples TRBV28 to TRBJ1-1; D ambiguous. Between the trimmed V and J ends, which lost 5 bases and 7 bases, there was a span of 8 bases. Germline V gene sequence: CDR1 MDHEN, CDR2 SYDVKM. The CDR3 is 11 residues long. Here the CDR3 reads CASSPGSEAFF. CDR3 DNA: TGTGCCAGCAGTCCGGGCAGTGAAGCTTTCTTT. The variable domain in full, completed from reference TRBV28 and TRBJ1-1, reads DVKVTQSSRYLVKRTGEKVFLECVQDMDHENMFWYRQDPGLGLRLIYFSYDVKMKEKGDIPEGYSVSREKKERFSLILESASTNQTSMYLCASSPGSEAFFGQGTRLTVV.

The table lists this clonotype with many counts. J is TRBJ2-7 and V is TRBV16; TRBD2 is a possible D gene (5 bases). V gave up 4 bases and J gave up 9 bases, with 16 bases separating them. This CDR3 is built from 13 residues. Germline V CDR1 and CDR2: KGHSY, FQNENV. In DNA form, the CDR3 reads TGTGCCAGCAGCCCCGGGGAACGGGTTCCGCAGTACTTC. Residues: CASSPGERVPQYF. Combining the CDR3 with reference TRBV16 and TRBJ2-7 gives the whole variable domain GEEVAQTPKHLVRGEGQKAKLYCAPIKGHSYVFWYQQVLKNEFKFLISFQNENVFDETGMPKERFSAKCLPNSPCSLEIQATKLEDSAVYFCASSPGERVPQYFGPGTRLTVT.

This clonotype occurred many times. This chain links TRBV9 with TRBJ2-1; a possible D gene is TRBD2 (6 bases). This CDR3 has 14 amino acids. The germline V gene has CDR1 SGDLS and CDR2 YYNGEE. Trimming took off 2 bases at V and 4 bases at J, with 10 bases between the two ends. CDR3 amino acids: CASSVRELYNEQFF. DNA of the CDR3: TGTGCCAGCAGCGTCCGGGAGCTATACAATGAGCAGTTCTTC.

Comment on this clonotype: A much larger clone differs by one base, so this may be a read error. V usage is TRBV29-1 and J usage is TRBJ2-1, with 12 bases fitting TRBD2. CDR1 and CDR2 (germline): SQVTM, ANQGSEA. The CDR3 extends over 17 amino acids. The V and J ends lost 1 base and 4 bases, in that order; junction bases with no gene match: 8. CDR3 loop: CSVEGTSGATAYNEQFF. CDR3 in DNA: TGCAGCGTTGAAGGGACTAGCGGGGCCACTGCGTACAATGAGCAGTTCTTC.

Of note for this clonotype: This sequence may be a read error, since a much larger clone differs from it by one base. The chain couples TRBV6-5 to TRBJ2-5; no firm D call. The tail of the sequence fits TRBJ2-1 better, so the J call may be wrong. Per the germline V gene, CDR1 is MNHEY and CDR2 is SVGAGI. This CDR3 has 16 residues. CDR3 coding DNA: TGTGCCGGCAGTTACCCCAAGGAAGGGATCCACAATGAGCAGTTCTTC. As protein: CAGSYPKEGIHNEQFF.

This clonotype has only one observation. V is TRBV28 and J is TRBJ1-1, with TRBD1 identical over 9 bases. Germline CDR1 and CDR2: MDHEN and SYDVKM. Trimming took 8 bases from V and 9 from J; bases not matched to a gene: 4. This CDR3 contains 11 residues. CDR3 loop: CASGYRGQAFF. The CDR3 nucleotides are TGTGCCAGCGGTTACAGGGGGCAAGCTTTCTTT.

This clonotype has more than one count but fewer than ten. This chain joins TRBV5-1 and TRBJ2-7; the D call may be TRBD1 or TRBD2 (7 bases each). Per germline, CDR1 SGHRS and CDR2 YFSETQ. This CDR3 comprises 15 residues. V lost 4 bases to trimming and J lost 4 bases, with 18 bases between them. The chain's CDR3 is CASSRGRDRKYEQYF. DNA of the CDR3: TGCGCCAGCAGCCGTGGGAGGGACAGAAAGTACGAGCAGTACTTC.

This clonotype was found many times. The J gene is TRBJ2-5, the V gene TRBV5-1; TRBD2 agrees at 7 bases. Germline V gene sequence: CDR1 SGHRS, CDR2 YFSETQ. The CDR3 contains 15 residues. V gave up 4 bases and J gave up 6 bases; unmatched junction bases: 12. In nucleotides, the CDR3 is TGCGCCAGCAGCCTGACCGGGACTAACTCTAAGACCCAGTACTTC. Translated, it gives CASSLTGTNSKTQYF.

For the CDR3, the DNA is TGTGCCAGCTCACCCCTACCTACTAGCGGAATAGGCTCCTACAATGAGCAGTTCTTC. Encoded protein: CASSPLPTSGIGSYNEQFF. This chain links TRBV18 with TRBJ2-1; 8 nucleotides align to TRBD2. V trimming: 3 bases; J trimming: 0 bases; junction bases outside the gene matches: 13. Germline V gene data show CDR1 as KGHSH and CDR2 as LQKENI. The CDR3 loop spans 19 amino acids.

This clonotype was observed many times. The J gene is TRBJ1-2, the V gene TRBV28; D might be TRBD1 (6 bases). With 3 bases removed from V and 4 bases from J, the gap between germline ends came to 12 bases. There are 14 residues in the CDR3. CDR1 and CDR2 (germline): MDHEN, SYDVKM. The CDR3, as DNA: TGTGCCAGCAGTTTCTCCGGGACAATCTATGGCTACACCTTC. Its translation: CASSFSGTIYGYTF.

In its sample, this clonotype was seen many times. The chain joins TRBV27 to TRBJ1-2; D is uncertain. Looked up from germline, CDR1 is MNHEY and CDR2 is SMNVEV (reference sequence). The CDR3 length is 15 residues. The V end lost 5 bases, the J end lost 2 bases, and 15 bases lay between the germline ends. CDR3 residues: CASSPRTVSNYGYTF. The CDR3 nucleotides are TGTGCCAGCAGTCCCCGAACCGTCAGCAACTATGGCTACACCTTC.

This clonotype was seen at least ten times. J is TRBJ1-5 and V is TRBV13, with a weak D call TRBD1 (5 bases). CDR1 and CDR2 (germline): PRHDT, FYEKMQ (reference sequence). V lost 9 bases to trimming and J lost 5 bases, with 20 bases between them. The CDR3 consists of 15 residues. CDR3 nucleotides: TGTGCCAGTGCTCAGGGAGCCGGGGGGGATCAGCCCCAGCATTTT. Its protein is CASAQGAGGDQPQHF.

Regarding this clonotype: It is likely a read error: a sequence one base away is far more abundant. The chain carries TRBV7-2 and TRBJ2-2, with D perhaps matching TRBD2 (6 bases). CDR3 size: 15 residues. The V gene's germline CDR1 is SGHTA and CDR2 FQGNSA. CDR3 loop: CASIPAGTNTRELFF. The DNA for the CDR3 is TGCGCCAGCATCCCGGCGGGGACGAACACCAGGGAGCTGTTTTTT.

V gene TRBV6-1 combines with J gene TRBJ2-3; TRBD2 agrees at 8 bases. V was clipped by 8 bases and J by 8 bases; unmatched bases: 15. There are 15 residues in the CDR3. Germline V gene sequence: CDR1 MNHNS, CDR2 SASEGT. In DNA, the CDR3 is TGTGCCAGCTCCCCCTACCTCGAAGGGACTAGTACGCAGTATTTT. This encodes CASSPYLEGTSTQYF.

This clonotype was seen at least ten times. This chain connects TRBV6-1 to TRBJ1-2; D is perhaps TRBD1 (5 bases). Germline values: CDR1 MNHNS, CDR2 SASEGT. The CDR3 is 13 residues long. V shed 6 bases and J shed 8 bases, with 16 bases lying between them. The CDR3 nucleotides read TGTGCCAGCAGCTTAACGACAGAGGGCGGCTACACCTTC. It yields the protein CASSLTTEGGYTF.

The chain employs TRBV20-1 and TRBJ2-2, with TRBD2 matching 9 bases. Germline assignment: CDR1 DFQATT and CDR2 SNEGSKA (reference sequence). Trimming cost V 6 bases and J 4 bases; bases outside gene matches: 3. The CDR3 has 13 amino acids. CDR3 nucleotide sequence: TGCAGTGCGGGACTAGCATCCACCGGGGAGCTGTTTTTT. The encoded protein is CSAGLASTGELFF.